A single sample gave rise to the 27 T cell receptor beta chains below, sequenced in a study of blood T cell repertoires in COVID-19. Some clones are missing from TCRdb's copy, which holds only in-frame ones; the method was immunoSEQ multiplex PCR. The sample yields under 250,000 clones, over 80% seen once. The source material was PBMCs or T cells enriched from blood (not recorded which). Receptors originate from a woman younger than 45 who had been exposed to COVID-19.

The gene calls are TRBV7-8 and TRBJ2-7; D possibly corresponds to TRBD1 (7 bases). Trimming stripped 2 bases from V and 2 bases from J, with 13 bases between. The CDR3 loop spans 15 amino acids. Germline V CDR1 and CDR2: SGHVS, FQNEAQ. CDR3 amino acids: CASSLISGGTYEQYF. The DNA of the CDR3 is TGTGCCAGCAGCTTAATCTCAGGGGGGACCTACGAGCAGTACTTC.

This chain connects TRBV4-2 to TRBJ1-5; D gene unclear. Trimming pared 1 base from V and 6 bases from J, leaving 10 bases between. Looked up from germline, CDR1 is LGHNA and CDR2 is YNFKEQ. The CDR3 consists of 14 residues. CDR3 bases: TGTGCCAGCAGCCAAGTGGTGTCGGGTCAGCCCCAGCATTTT. Translated: CASSQVVSGQPQHF.

The rearrangement links TRBV9 to TRBJ1-4; weak D call: TRBD1 (6 bases). Deletions cut 2 bases from V and 3 bases from J, with 14 bases between. The CDR3 length is 16 residues. CDR1 SGDLS and CDR2 YYNGEE come from the germline V gene. The CDR3 sequence: CASSVGAGTSNEKLFF. Written as DNA, the CDR3 is TGTGCCAGCAGCGTGGGGGCCGGGACCTCTAATGAAAAACTGTTTTTT.

V is TRBV2 and J is TRBJ1-6, with 10 bases identical to TRBD1. V dropped 2 bases and J dropped 11; count of bases not matched to a gene: 12. The length of the CDR3 is 17 residues. Per the germline V gene, CDR1 is SNHLY and CDR2 is FYNNEI. This chain's CDR3 is CASSERARTGGPPPLHF. The CDR3 DNA reads as TGTGCCAGCAGTGAAAGGGCTCGGACAGGGGGTCCTCCACCCCTCCACTTT. The full variable domain, in which reference TRBV2 and TRBJ1-6 provide the parts outside the CDR3, is EPEVTQTPSHQVTQMGQEVILRCVPISNHLYFYWYRQILGQKVEFLVSFYNNEISEKSEIFDDQFSVERPDGSNFTLKIRSTKLEDSAMYFCASSERARTGGPPPLHFGNGTRLTVT.

The chain has TRBV20-1 and TRBJ2-2, with D tentatively TRBD1 (6 bases). The CDR3 is 11 residues long. Trimming removed 4 bases from V and 6 bases from J, with 6 bases in between. CDR1 DFQATT and CDR2 SNEGSKA come from the germline V gene (reference sequence). Written as DNA, the CDR3 is TGCAGTGCTAAGGGGGCCGGGGAGCTGTTTTTT. Translated, it gives CSAKGAGELFF.

This clone was observed a handful of times. The chain links TRBV2 to TRBJ2-1; 7 bases fit TRBD2. Germline values: CDR1 SNHLY, CDR2 FYNNEI. The CDR3 contains 16 residues. V shed 4 bases, J shed 6 bases, and the junction held 12 bases outside the gene matches. The CDR3 region has the DNA TGTGCCAGCAGTGTTGTGGCGGGAGTGATGGGCAATGAGCAGTTCTTC. Encoded protein: CASSVVAGVMGNEQFF.

V usage is TRBV28 and J usage is TRBJ2-7; the match to TRBD2 covers 9 bases. The V gene's germline CDR1 is MDHEN and CDR2 SYDVKM. The ends lost 7 bases at V and 4 bases at J; junction bases unmatched: 11. This CDR3 spans 15 amino acids. The CDR3 here is CASTLGAGGIYEQYF. The CDR3 bases are TGTGCCAGCACCCTGGGAGCGGGAGGAATATACGAGCAGTACTTC.

The chain combines TRBV21-1 with TRBJ1-5; no DNA check was done on the table's D call, TRBD1. TRBV21-1 is a pseudogene. The CDR3 has 17 residues. This CDR3 is CASSNPTTTGAGRPQHF. The DNA for the CDR3 is TGTGCCAGCAGCAACCCAACCACGACAGGGGCTGGGCGGCCCCAGCATTTT.

This chain joins TRBV27 and TRBJ2-1, with 12 bases matching TRBD2. The V gene end was trimmed by 8 bases and the J gene end by 10 bases; junction bases not matched to a gene: 6. The CDR3 covers 13 residues. The V gene's germline CDR1 is MNHEY and CDR2 SMNVEV (reference sequence). The CDR3 coding sequence is TGTGCCAGCGCCGCCCTAGCGGGAGGGGAGCAGTTCTTC. This translates into CASAALAGGEQFF.

This chain uses TRBV6-5 with TRBJ2-3; perhaps TRBD2 as D (6 bases). CDR1 is MNHEY and CDR2 is SVGAGI in the germline V gene. The CDR3 extends over 15 amino acids. V was shortened by 4 bases and J by 2 bases, with 13 bases between the two germline ends. Written as DNA, the CDR3 is TGTGCCAGCAGTTCACGAGGAGGGGCCACAGATACGCAGTATTTT. It is translated as CASSSRGGATDTQYF.

This clone was recorded once. The chain links TRBV11-2 to TRBJ1-5, with TRBD1 matching 8 bases. With 1 base clipped from V and 7 bases from J, the junction kept 9 bases outside the gene matches. This CDR3 region has 16 residues. Germline V CDR1 and CDR2: SGHAT, FQNNGV. As DNA, the CDR3 is TGTGCCAGCAGCTTAGGGGCAGGGGGCGCGTGGCAGCCCCAGCATTTT. It yields the protein CASSLGAGGAWQPQHF.

The rearrangement joins TRBV5-1 to TRBJ1-4; 8 bases fit TRBD1. V lost 4 bases to trimming and J lost 8 bases; unmatched junction nucleotides: 19. CDR3 size: 18 residues. Germline V gene sequence: CDR1 SGHRS, CDR2 YFSETQ. The CDR3, as DNA: TGCGCCAGCAGCACCCAGGGGGCCCAAAGGGGGTCAGCCGAAAAACTGTTTTTT. It codes for CASSTQGAQRGSAEKLFF.

V and J are TRBV2 and TRBJ2-2; the D gene is possibly TRBD2 (6 bases). The CDR3 length is 15 residues. From germline, CDR1 is SNHLY and CDR2 FYNNEI. Trimming took off 3 bases at V and 6 bases at J, with 14 bases between the two ends. CDR3 loop: CASSEVGSRAGELFF. DNA of the CDR3: TGTGCCAGCAGTGAGGTCGGGAGTAGAGCCGGGGAGCTGTTTTTT.

This clone was recorded a few times. The chain has TRBV14 and TRBJ2-5; D is possibly TRBD1 (6 bases). V lost 2 bases and J lost 1, with 17 bases in between. The CDR3 loop spans 17 amino acids. Germline lookup yields CDR1 SGHDN and CDR2 FVKESK. CDR3 protein: CASSQKGGWVSQETQYF. CDR3 DNA: TGTGCCAGCAGCCAAAAAGGGGGTTGGGTGTCCCAAGAGACCCAGTACTTC.

This rearrangement joins TRBV12-5 to TRBJ1-3; no definite D call. CDR1 and CDR2 (germline): LGHNT, FRNRAP. The CDR3 is made up of 16 amino acids. With 7 bases removed from V and 2 bases from J, the gap between germline ends came to 18 bases. CDR3 sequence (DNA): TGTGCTAGTGCCCTCTCCCCAGAGGCCACTGGAAACACCATATATTTT. This encodes CASALSPEATGNTIYF. The whole variable domain, filled in from reference TRBV12-5 and TRBJ1-3, reads DARVTQTPRHKVTEMGQEVTMRCQPILGHNTVFWYRQTMMQGLELLAYFRNRAPLDDSGMPKDRFSAEMPDATLATLKIQPSEPRDSAVYFCASALSPEATGNTIYFGEGSWLTVV.

This rearrangement joins TRBV12-2 to TRBJ1-1; the table's TRBD1 call for D was not verified on the DNA. TRBV12-2 is flagged as a pseudogene. The CDR3 has 19 amino acids. In nucleotides, the CDR3 is TGTGCAAGTCGCTTCAAAGGCCGCCAGGGGGCGAAGGTGAACACTGAAGCTTTCTTT. It yields the protein CASRFKGRQGAKVNTEAFF.

This chain links TRBV5-1 with TRBJ2-1; 13 bases map to TRBD2. CDR3 size: 16 residues. Germline V gene sequence: CDR1 SGHRS, CDR2 YFSETQ. The J segment lost 7 bases and the V segment lost 6 bases, leaving 10 bases of the junction unmatched. CDR3 DNA: TGCGCCAGCACCCCCGGACTAGCGGGAGTAGGTAATGAGCAGTTCTTC. This sequence encodes CASTPGLAGVGNEQFF.

This chain links TRBV19 with TRBJ2-1, with D hard to call. V lost 5 bases to trimming and J lost 4 bases, with 12 bases between them. The germline V gene encodes CDR1 LNHDA and CDR2 SQIVND (reference sequence). The CDR3 runs to 14 residues. CDR3 sequence reads: CASSPGEAYNEQFF. The CDR3 bases are TGTGCCAGTAGTCCCGGTGAGGCTTACAATGAGCAGTTCTTC. The entire variable domain, with the rest obtained from reference TRBV19 and TRBJ2-1, is as follows: DGGITQSPKYLFRKEGQNVTLSCEQNLNHDAMYWYRQDPGQGLRLIYYSQIVNDFQKGDIAEGYSVSREKKESFPLTVTSAQKNPTAFYLCASSPGEAYNEQFFGPGTRLTVL.

The V and J genes are TRBV10-2 and TRBJ1-1; D possibly corresponds to TRBD1 (6 bases). This CDR3 has 14 amino acids. With 5 bases removed from V and 0 bases from J, the gap between germline ends came to 10 bases. Germline CDR1 reads WSHSY; CDR2 reads SAAADI. CDR3 in amino acids: CASSMTGMNTEAFF. The CDR3, as DNA: TGCGCCAGCAGTATGACAGGTATGAACACTGAAGCTTTCTTT.

The chain carries TRBV2 and TRBJ1-2; D is perhaps TRBD1 (6 bases). The CDR3 is 13 amino acids. Germline CDR1 and CDR2: SNHLY and FYNNEI. Trimming took off 6 bases at V and 0 bases at J, with 8 bases between the two ends. CDR3 residues: CASRGDTNYGYTF. CDR3 nucleotide sequence: TGTGCCAGCAGGGGGGACACTAACTATGGCTACACCTTC.

V is TRBV9 and J is TRBJ2-3, with 10 bases lining up with TRBD2. CDR1 is SGDLS and CDR2 is YYNGEE in the germline V gene. This CDR3 is built from 15 residues. Trimming removed 0 bases from V and 8 bases from J; junction bases left unmatched: 6. The CDR3 coding sequence is TGTGCCAGCAGCGTAGAGCGGGAGGGCCTCGGTACGCAGTATTTT. Protein sequence: CASSVEREGLGTQYF.

The chain recombines TRBV28 with TRBJ1-1; 7 nucleotides align to TRBD1. After removal of 1 base from V and 3 bases from J, the junction contained 2 bases not matched to a gene. CDR3 size: 14 residues. Germline loops: CDR1 MDHEN, CDR2 SYDVKM. The CDR3: CASSLFGTDTEAFF. DNA of the CDR3: TGTGCCAGCAGTTTATTCGGGACAGACACTGAAGCTTTCTTT. The full variable domain, completed using reference TRBV28 and TRBJ1-1, is DVKVTQSSRYLVKRTGEKVFLECVQDMDHENMFWYRQDPGLGLRLIYFSYDVKMKEKGDIPEGYSVSREKKERFSLILESASTNQTSMYLCASSLFGTDTEAFFGQGTRLTVV.

Details on this clone: This CDR3 is also generated by other DNA sequences in the sample. This rearrangement joins TRBV11-2 to TRBJ1-3; D may be TRBD1 (6 bases). This CDR3 has 15 residues. The germline V and J ends were trimmed by 2 bases and 0 bases, with 8 bases remaining between them. From germline, CDR1 is SGHAT and CDR2 FQNNGV. The CDR3 bases are TGTGCCAGCAGCTTACAGGGGTACTCTGGAAACACCATATATTTT. It specifies CASSLQGYSGNTIYF.

A single count supports this clone. The gene calls are TRBV3-1 (or the pseudogene TRBV3-2) and TRBJ2-1; TRBD1 aligns across 8 bases. V dropped 4 bases and J dropped 5; count of bases not matched to a gene: 7. The CDR3 is made up of 15 amino acids. Germline V gene lookup returns CDR1 LGHDT and CDR2 YNNKEL (reference sequence). CDR3 sequence: CASSRRTGSHNEQFF. The CDR3 coding sequence is TGTGCCAGCAGCCGAAGGACAGGGTCCCACAATGAGCAGTTCTTC.

The rearrangement links TRBV12-3 or TRBV12-4 to TRBJ2-7; perhaps TRBD2 as D (6 bases). Trimming removed 7 bases from V and 7 bases from J, with 17 bases in between. The CDR3 consists of 13 residues. CDR3 loop: CASTMGTPGEQYF. The CDR3 bases are TGTGCCAGCACCATGGGGACTCCGGGGGAGCAGTACTTC.

The V and J genes are TRBV7-2 and TRBJ2-6; TRBD1 matches 7 bases. Germline V gives CDR1 SGHTA, CDR2 FQGNSA. V lost 10 bases to trimming and J lost 4 bases; unmatched junction nucleotides: 4. The CDR3 has 13 residues. CDR3 sequence (DNA): TGTGCCACCGTGACAGGGGGGGCCAACGTCCTGACTTTC. Its translation: CATVTGGANVLTF.

The CDR3 DNA is TGTGCCAGCTCAGGTAGCAGGGGAAGAGGCTATGGCTACACCTTC. Translated: CASSGSRGRGYGYTF. This rearrangement joins TRBV18 to TRBJ1-2; TRBD1 is a possible D gene (6 bases). Germline V gene sequence: CDR1 KGHSH, CDR2 LQKENI. V lost 5 bases and J lost 4, with 17 bases in between. The CDR3 sequence is 15 residues long.